Given below is one T cell receptor beta chain in context. Its antigen remains unidentified. This specimen comes from a study of T cell responses to AZD1222 COVID-19 vaccine. General study findings and limits: Only 5 or 6 individuals given AZD1222 were seropositive at baseline. Spike as a whole was targeted by vaccine-associated CD4 TCRs, dominant at 160-218 and 743-854.

Clones were sequenced by immunoSEQ multiplex PCR, and TCRdb holds only the in-frame ones, with some missing. In the table there are approximately 100,000 clones, about 88% of which are singletons. V shed 5 bases and J shed 8 bases, with 12 bases lying between them. The CDR3 runs to 12 residues. Germline-derived CDR1 and CDR2 are SGHNT and YENEEA. The sequence derives from an adult in good health. The V and J genes are TRBV11-3 and TRBJ1-2; D unclear. The sample was peripheral blood, taken on day 0 of AZD1222 vaccination. In nucleotides, the CDR3 is TGTGCCAGCAGCAAAGGCCAGTTGGGCTACACCTTC. It codes for CASSKGQLGYTF.